This T cell receptor (beta chain) was captured by sequencing in a study of cytomegalovirus exposure and HLA in healthy donors. Study background: A later analysis reported the same platform for the 100 to 150 validation repertoires and the 666 first-cohort repertoires. General observations from the study: TCR beta chains numbering roughly 150 were designated cytomegalovirus-associated.

Libraries were prepared by immunoSEQ multiplex PCR; TCRdb keeps only in-frame clonotypes and omits some of them. The sample lists about 130,000 clones, 88% occurring once. Donors came from a validation cohort of 90 to 150 subjects, distinct from the first 666-subject cohort. Regarding this clone: Its matching antigen is unknown.

In germline, CDR1 is SGHRS, CDR2 YFSETQ. CDR3 length: 16 residues. The V and J ends lost 3 bases and 4 bases, in that order; junction bases with no gene match: 10. Source material: PBMCs. The sequence came from a man aged 25 to 40 in good health and CMV-seronegative. The chain joins TRBV5-1 to TRBJ2-1; 7 bases align to TRBD2. The CDR3 nucleotides are TGCGCCAGCAGCTCGACGATAGCGGGCCCGTACAATGAGCAGTTCTTC. It yields the protein CASSSTIAGPYNEQFF.